The 3 T cell receptor beta chains below come from one sample, sequenced in a study of blood T cell repertoires in COVID-19. Assay: immunoSEQ multiplex PCR; the TCRdb copy retains only in-frame clones and omits some. The sample holds about 53,000 clones, 86% seen once. The sample consisted of peripheral blood. These receptors originate from a man older than 75 with acute or convalescent COVID-19.

The gene calls are TRBV3-1 (or the pseudogene TRBV3-2) and TRBJ2-3; 11 bases agree with TRBD2. There are 21 residues in the CDR3. Germline CDR1 and CDR2: LGHDT and YNNKEL (reference sequence). The V and J ends lost 0 bases and 0 bases, in that order; junction bases with no gene match: 14. CDR3 amino acids: CASSQDGGSGGGRTSTDTQYF. CDR3 sequence (DNA): TGTGCCAGCAGCCAAGATGGAGGTAGCGGGGGGGGAAGGACTAGCACAGATACGCAGTATTTT.

V and J are TRBV4-3 and TRBJ2-2; perhaps TRBD1 as D (5 bases). Germline CDR1 reads LGHNA; CDR2 reads YSLEER. Trimming removed 2 bases from V and 3 bases from J, with 7 bases in between. The CDR3 is 14 amino acids. CDR3 protein: CASSQQGDTGELFF. CDR3 sequence (DNA): TGCGCCAGCAGCCAACAAGGGGACACCGGGGAGCTGTTTTTT.

The chain recombines TRBV6-4 with TRBJ2-3; D possibly corresponds to TRBD1 (5 bases). The CDR3 extends over 15 amino acids. Germline CDR1 is MRHNA and CDR2 is SNTAGT. The ends were cut back, 5 bases at V and 6 bases at J, with 18 bases in the middle. The CDR3 coding sequence is TGTGCCAGCAGTTATAGGGGTGTTGAAGGGGATACGCAGTATTTT. It encodes CASSYRGVEGDTQYF.